This T cell receptor beta chain was retrieved from a study of cytomegalovirus exposure and HLA in healthy donors. Study outcomes and limitations: Cytomegalovirus association was assigned to under 200 TCR beta chains. In vitro experiments confirmed that three CMV-associated chains were specific for CMV antigens.

This CDR3 has 17 amino acids. Trimming cost V 1 base and J 1 base, with 13 bases left between them. CDR1 and CDR2 from the germline V gene are PRHDT and FYEKMQ (reference sequence). As regards this clone: The antigen remains undetermined.

TCRdb's table, derived via immunoSEQ multiplex PCR, lists solely in-frame clones and lacks some. Among fewer than 350,000 clones listed, more than 75% were seen once. The gene calls are TRBV13 and TRBJ2-2; weak D call: TRBD1 (5 bases). This TCR came from a woman aged 18-30 years in good health and CMV-seronegative. The sequenced sample was PBMCs. The CDR3 region has the DNA TGTGCCAGCAGCTTAGTAATAAGACAGAAGAACACCGGGGAGCTGTTTTTT. Its protein product is CASSLVIRQKNTGELFF.